This T cell receptor beta chain was captured in a study of blood T cell repertoires in COVID-19. Looking at the study overall: Acute-phase and convalescent COVID-19 samples originated in the United States, Italy and Spain. From T cells, B-cell-depleted T cells, or PBMCs came the material, which was cDNA or gDNA.

In terms of age and location, participants ranged from about 18 to 90 years and lived in about 25 US areas. Participants reported their clinical history, and cohort assignment relied on those reports. Per germline, CDR1 MNHEY and CDR2 SMNVEV (reference sequence). CDR3 length: 18 amino acids. The trim removed 6 bases at V and 0 bases at J, leaving 14 bases unmatched. Here immunoSEQ multiplex PCR was the method, and the copy in TCRdb shows in-frame clones only, minus some. This repertoire shows about 220,000 clones, about 79% found once; its top ten account for around 3.4%. The specimen was PBMCs or T cells enriched from blood (not recorded which). This chain links TRBV27 with TRBJ2-1; 7 bases fit TRBD1. The TCR sequence derives from a woman aged 55-70 years who had recovered from COVID-19. This CDR3 reads CASRRDSSSLPSYNEQFF. The CDR3 DNA follows: TGTGCCAGCAGACGGGACAGCAGTAGCCTACCCTCCTACAATGAGCAGTTCTTC.